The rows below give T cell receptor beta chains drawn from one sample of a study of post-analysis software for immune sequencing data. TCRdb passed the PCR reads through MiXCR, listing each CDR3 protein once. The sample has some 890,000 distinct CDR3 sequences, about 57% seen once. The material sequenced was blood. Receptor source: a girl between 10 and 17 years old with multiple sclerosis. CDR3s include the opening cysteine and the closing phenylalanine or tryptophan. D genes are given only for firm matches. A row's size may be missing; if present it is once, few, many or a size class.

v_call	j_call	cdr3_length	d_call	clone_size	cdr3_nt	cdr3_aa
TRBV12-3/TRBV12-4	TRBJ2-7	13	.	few	TGTGCCAGCAGTTCCAATATAGCAACCGAGCAGTACTTC	CASSSNIATEQYF
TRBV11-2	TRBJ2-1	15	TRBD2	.	TGTGCCAGCAGCTTGGCGGGAGTAGTAAACAATGAGCAGTTCTTC	CASSLAGVVNNEQFF
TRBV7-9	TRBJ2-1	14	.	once	TGTGCCAGCAGCTTCGGTCAGGGTACGATGGGGCAGTTCTTC	CASSFGQGTMGQFF
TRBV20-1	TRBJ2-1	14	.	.	TGCAGTGCGACGACAGGAATTAGCTACAATGAGCAGTTCTTC	CSATTGISYNEQFF
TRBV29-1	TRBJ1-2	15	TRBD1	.	TGCAGCGTTGTCCCACCGGGACAGTTTGACTATGGCTACACCTTC	CSVVPPGQFDYGYTF
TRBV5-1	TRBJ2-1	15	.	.	TGCGCCAGCAGCTTGGAGGGACCCGACTACAATGAGCAGTTCTTC	CASSLEGPDYNEQFF
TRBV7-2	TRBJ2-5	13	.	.	TGTGCCAGCAGCCAAGTGGGGGTGGAGACCCAGTACTTC	CASSQVGVETQYF
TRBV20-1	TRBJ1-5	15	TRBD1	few	TGCAGTGCTAGCGGGAGGGACAGGGCGGATCAGCCCCAGCATTTT	CSASGRDRADQPQHF
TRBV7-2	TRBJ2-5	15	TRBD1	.	TGTGCCAGCAGCCCCGGGGACAGACAACAAGAGACCCAGTACTTC	CASSPGDRQQETQYF
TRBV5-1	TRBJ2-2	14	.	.	TGCGCCAGCAGCCTTGGGGGAGTTACCGGGGAGCTGTTTTTT	CASSLGGVTGELFF
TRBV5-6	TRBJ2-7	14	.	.	TGTGCCAGCAGTTTGTGGACCCGGGACTACGAGCAGTACTTC	CASSLWTRDYEQYF
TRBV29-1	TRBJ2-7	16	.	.	TGCAGCGTTGAGGGGGCAAAGGCAGGGAACGCCTACGAGCAGTACTTC	CSVEGAKAGNAYEQYF
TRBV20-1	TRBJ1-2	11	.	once	TGCAGTGTTTCAGGGAAGGATGGCTACACCTTC	CSVSGKDGYTF
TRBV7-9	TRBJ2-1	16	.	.	TGTACCAGCAGCTTATATCGTGTAGGGTCCTACAATGAGCAGTTCTTC	CTSSLYRVGSYNEQFF
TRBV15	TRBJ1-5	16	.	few	TGTGCCACCAGCGGCGGGAGGCACAGGCCCAATCAGCCCCAGCATTTT	CATSGGRHRPNQPQHF
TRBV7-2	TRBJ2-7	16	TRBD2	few	TGTGCCAGCAGCTCGGGACTAGCTTTCCACTCCTACGAGCAGTACTTC	CASSSGLAFHSYEQYF
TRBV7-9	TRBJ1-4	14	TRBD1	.	TGTGCCAGCAGCTTATCGGACAGGGTCGAAAAACTGTTTTTT	CASSLSDRVEKLFF
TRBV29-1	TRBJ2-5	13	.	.	TGCAGCGTTGATTTGGGGGCGGGGGAGACCCAGTACTTC	CSVDLGAGETQYF
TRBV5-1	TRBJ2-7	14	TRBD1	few	TGCGCCAGCAGCTTTGCGGGACAGGGATACGAGCAGTACTTC	CASSFAGQGYEQYF
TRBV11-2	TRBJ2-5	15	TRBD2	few	TGTGCCAGCAGCCCGCGAGCGGGGGGGCAGAAGACCCAGTACTTC	CASSPRAGGQKTQYF
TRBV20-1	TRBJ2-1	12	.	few	TGCAGTGCTAGTCGGGGTTACGGTGAGCAGTTCTTC	CSASRGYGEQFF
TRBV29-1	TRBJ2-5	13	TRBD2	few	TGCAGCGTTGACACAGCGGGGGGAGAGACCCAGTACTTC	CSVDTAGGETQYF
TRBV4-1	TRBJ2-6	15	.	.	TGCGCCAGCAGCCAAGTGGTTGCTGGGGCCAACGTCCTGACTTTC	CASSQVVAGANVLTF
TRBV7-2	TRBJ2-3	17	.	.	TGTGCCAGCAGCCCCCGTGTAGTATCTTCCCCCACAGATACGCAGTATTTT	CASSPRVVSSPTDTQYF
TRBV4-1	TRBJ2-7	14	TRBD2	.	TGCGCCAGCAGCCCTACGGGACTAATCGGCGAGCAGTACTTC	CASSPTGLIGEQYF
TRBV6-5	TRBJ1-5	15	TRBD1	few	TGTGCCAGCAGCGCCAGGGGGACAGACAATCAGCCCCAGCATTTT	CASSARGTDNQPQHF
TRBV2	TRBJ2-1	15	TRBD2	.	TGTGCCAGCACCAGCGGGGGGTTCTCTCCCAATGAGCAGTTCTTC	CASTSGGFSPNEQFF
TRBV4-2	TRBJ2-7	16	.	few	TGTGCCAGCAGCCAAGAGACCGGGACGGTCTCCTACGAGCAGTACTTC	CASSQETGTVSYEQYF
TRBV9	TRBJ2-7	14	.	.	TGTGCCAGCAGCGGACAGGGAGGCTACGTGGAGCAGTACTTC	CASSGQGGYVEQYF
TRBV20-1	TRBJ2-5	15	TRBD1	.	TGCAGTGCTAGAGAAGGGGGACAGATCCAAGAGACCCAGTACTTC	CSAREGGQIQETQYF
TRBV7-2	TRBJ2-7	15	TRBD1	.	TGTGCCAGCAGGGAACCGGGACAGGGGACCTACGAGCAGTACTTC	CASREPGQGTYEQYF